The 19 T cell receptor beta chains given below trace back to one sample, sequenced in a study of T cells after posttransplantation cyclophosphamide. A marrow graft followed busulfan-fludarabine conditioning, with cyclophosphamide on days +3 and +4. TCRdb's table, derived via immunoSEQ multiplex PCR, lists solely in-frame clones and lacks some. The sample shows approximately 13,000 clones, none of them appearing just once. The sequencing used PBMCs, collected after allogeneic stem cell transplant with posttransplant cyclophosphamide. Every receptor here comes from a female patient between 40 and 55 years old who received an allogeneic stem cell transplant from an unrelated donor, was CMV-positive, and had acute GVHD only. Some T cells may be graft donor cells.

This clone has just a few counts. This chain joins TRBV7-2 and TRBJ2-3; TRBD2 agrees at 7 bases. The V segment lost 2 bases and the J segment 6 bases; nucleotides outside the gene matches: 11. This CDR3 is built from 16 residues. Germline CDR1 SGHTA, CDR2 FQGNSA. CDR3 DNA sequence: TGTGCCAGCAGCTTAATGGGGCCCAGCGGGAAGGATACGCAGTATTTT. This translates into CASSLMGPSGKDTQYF.

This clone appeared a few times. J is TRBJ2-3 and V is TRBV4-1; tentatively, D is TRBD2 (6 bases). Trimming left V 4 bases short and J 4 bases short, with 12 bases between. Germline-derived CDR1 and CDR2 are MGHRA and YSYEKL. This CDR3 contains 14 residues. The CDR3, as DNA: TGCGCCAGCAGCCCGCTTGCGGGGTCAGATACGCAGTATTTT. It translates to CASSPLAGSDTQYF.

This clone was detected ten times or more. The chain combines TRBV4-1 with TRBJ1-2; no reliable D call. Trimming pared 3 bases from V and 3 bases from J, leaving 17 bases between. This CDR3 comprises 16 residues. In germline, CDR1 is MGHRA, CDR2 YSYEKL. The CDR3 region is CASSHGTLFGDYGYTF. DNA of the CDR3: TGCGCCAGCAGCCACGGCACTTTATTCGGGGACTATGGCTACACCTTC.

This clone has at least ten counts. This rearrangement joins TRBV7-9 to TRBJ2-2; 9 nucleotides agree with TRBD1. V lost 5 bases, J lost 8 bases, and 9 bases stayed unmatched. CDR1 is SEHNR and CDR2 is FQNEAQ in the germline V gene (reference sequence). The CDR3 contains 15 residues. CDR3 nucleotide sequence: TGTGCCAGCAGCCCCCAACGGGACAGGGAGGGGGAGCTGTTTTTT. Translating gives CASSPQRDREGELFF.

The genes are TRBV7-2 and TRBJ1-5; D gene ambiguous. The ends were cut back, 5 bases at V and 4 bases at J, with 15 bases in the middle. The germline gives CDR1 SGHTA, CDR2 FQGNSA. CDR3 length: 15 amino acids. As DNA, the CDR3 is TGTGCCAGCAGCACCTCAAGTAGCTTTAATCAGCCCCAGCATTTT. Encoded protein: CASSTSSSFNQPQHF.

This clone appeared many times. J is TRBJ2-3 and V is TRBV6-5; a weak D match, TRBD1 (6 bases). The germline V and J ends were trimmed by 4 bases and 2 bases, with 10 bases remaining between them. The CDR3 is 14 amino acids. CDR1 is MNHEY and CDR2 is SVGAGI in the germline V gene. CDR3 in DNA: TGTGCCAGCAGTTCCGGGACACCCACAGATACGCAGTATTTT. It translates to CASSSGTPTDTQYF.

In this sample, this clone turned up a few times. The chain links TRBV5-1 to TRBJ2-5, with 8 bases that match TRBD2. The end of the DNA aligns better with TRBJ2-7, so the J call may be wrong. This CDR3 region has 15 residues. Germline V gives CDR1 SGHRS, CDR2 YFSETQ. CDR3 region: CASSLGSGLVDEQYF. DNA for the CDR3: TGCGCCAGCAGCTTGGGTTCGGGACTAGTTGACGAGCAGTACTTC.

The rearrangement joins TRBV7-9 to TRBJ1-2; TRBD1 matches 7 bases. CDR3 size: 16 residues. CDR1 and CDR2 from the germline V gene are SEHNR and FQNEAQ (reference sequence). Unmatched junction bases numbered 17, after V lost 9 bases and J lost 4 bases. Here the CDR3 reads CARNSAEQGKGYGYTF. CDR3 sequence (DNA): TGTGCCAGGAATTCAGCGGAACAGGGGAAGGGCTATGGCTACACCTTC.

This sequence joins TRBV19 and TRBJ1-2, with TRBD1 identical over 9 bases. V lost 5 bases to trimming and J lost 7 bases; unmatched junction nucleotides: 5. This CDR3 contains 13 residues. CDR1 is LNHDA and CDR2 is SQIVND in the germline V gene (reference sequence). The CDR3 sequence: CASSLQGAVGYTF. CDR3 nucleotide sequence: TGTGCCAGTAGTTTACAGGGGGCGGTTGGCTACACCTTC.

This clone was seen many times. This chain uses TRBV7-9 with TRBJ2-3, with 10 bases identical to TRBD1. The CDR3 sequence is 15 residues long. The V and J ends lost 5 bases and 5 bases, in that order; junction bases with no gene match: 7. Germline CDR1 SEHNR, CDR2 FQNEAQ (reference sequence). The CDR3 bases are TGTGCCAGCAGCCCACCGGGACAGGGGCAAGATACGCAGTATTTT. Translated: CASSPPGQGQDTQYF.

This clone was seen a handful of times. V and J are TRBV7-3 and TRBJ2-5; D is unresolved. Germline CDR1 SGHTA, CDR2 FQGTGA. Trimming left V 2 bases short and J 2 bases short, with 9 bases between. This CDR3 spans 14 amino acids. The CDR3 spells CASSLVSGQETQYF. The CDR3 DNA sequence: TGTGCCAGCAGCTTAGTGTCAGGTCAAGAGACCCAGTACTTC.

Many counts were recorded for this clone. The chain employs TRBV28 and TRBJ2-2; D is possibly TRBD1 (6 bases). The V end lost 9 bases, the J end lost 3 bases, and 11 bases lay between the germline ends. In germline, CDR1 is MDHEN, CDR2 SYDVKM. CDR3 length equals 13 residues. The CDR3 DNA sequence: TGTGCCAGTCCGGACAGCTACACCGGGGAGCTGTTTTTT. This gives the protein CASPDSYTGELFF.

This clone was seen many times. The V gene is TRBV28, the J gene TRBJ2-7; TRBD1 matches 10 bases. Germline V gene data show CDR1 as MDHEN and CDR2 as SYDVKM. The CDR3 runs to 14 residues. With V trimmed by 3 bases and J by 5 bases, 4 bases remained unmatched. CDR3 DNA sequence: TGTGCCAGCAGTTTTGGGACAGGGGTCGACGAGCAGTACTTC. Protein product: CASSFGTGVDEQYF.

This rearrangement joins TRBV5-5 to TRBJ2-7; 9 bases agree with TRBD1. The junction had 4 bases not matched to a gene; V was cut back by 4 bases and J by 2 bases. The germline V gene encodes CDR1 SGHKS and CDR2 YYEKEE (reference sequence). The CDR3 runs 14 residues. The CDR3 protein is CASSPRQGAYEQYV. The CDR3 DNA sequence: TGTGCCAGCAGCCCCCGACAGGGGGCCTACGAGCAGTACGTC.

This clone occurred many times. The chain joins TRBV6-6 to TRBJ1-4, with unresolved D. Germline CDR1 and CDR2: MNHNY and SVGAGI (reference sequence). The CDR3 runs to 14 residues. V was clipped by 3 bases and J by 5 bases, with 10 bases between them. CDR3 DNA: TGTGCCAGCAGTTATTCCGAGGCCAATGAAAAACTGTTTTTT. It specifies CASSYSEANEKLFF.

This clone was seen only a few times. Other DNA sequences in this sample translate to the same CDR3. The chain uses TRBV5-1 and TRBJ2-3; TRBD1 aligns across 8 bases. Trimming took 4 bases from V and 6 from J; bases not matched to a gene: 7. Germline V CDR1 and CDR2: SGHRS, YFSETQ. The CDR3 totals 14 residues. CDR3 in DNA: TGCGCCAGCAGCCTAGGACAGGGTGGGGATACGCAGTATTTT. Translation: CASSLGQGGDTQYF.

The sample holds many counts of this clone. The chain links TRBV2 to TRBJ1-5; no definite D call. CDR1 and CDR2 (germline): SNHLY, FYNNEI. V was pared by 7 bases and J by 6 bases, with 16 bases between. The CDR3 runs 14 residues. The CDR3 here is CASKTPGSSQPQHF. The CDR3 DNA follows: TGTGCCAGCAAAACCCCGGGGTCCAGTCAGCCCCAGCATTTT.

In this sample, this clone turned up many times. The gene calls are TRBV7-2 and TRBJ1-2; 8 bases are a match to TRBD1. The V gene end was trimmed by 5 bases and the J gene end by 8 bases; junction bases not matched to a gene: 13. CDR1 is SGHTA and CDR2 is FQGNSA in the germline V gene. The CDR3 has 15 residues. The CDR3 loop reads CASSMKDRDGGGYTF. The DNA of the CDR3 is TGTGCCAGCAGCATGAAGGACAGGGACGGGGGAGGCTACACCTTC. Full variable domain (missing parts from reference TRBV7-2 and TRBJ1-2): GAGVSQSPSNKVTEKGKDVELRCDPISGHTALYWYRQSLGQGLEFLIYFQGNSAPDKSGLPSDRFSAERTGGSVSTLTIQRTQQEDSAVYLCASSMKDRDGGGYTFGSGTRLTVV.

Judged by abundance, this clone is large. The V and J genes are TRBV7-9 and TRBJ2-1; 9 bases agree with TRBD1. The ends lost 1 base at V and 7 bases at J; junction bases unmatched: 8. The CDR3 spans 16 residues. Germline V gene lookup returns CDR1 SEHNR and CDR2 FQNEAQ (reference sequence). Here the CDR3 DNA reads TGTGCCAGCAGCTTAGACGGGACAGGGTGGTCGAATGAGCAGTTCTTC. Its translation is CASSLDGTGWSNEQFF.